This T cell receptor (beta chain) was captured in a study of OX40 agonist ivuxolimab in advanced cancers. Study information: A diagnosis of hepatocellular carcinoma, melanoma, renal cell or head and neck cancer was present in dose-escalation patients. Partial responses occurred in Three dose-escalation patients, one with hepatocellular carcinoma and two with cutaneous melanoma.

The CDR3 runs to 13 residues. Germline values: CDR1 MDHEN, CDR2 SYDVKM. The V and J ends lost 10 bases and 5 bases respectively, with 14 bases between them. Findings and caveats of the study: Dosing at 0.1 to 3.0 mg/kg was accompanied by clonal expansion of CD4+ and CD8+ blood T cells by week 6. Antigen specificity of clonally expanded peripheral T cells was not established.

Profiled with immunoSEQ multiplex PCR; TCRdb holds only in-frame clones, not every one. The sample lists some 65,000 clones, around 85% occurring once. A note on this clone: What it binds is not known.

The rearrangement uses TRBV28 and TRBJ1-4; TRBD1 might be the D (6 bases). Sequenced here: CD4+ or CD8+ T cells sorted from blood, sampled in a trial of the OX40 agonist ivuxolimab. The source is an adult with an advanced solid tumor such as melanoma, head and neck, liver or kidney cancer. The CDR3 spells CAIEDRLNEKLFF. The CDR3 nucleotides read TGTGCCATAGAAGACAGGTTGAATGAAAAACTGTTTTTT.